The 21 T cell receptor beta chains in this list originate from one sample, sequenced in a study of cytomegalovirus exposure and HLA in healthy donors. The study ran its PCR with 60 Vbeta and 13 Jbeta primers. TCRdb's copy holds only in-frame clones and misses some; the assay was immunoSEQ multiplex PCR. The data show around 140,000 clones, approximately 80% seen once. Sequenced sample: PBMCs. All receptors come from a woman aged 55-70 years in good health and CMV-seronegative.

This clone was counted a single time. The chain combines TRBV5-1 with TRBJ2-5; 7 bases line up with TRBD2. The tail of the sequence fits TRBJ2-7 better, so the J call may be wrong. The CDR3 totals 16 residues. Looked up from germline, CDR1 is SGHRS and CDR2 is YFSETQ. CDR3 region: CASSLTPGAGAYEQYF. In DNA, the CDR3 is TGCGCCAGCAGCTTGACGCCCGGTGCGGGGGCCTACGAGCAGTACTTC.

CDR3 in DNA: TGCGCCAGCAGCTTGGCGGCTAGCGGGAGAGCCCCCTACGAGCAGTACTTC. Amino acid sequence: CASSLAASGRAPYEQYF. This chain connects TRBV5-1 to TRBJ2-7; 10 bases align to TRBD2. Germline loops: CDR1 SGHRS, CDR2 YFSETQ. The CDR3 runs to 17 residues. V dropped 0 bases and J dropped 2; count of bases not matched to a gene: 8.

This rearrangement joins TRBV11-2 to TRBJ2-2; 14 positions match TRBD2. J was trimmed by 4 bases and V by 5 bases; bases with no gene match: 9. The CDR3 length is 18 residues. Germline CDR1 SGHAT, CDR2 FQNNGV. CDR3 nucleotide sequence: TGTGCCAGCAGCCACCGACTAGCGGGAGGGCGGGCCACCGGGGAGCTGTTTTTT. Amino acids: CASSHRLAGGRATGELFF.

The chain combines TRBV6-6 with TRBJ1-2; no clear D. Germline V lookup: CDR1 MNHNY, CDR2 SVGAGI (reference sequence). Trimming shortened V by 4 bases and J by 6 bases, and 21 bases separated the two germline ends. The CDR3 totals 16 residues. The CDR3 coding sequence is TGTGCCAGCAGTTCGACGGGGATGGGAACTCGGGATGGCTACACCTTC. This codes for CASSSTGMGTRDGYTF.

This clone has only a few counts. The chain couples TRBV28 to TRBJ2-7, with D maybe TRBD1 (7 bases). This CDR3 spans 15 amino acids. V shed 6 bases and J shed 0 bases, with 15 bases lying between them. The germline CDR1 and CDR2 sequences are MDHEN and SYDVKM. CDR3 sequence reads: CASSVPGGSSYEQYF. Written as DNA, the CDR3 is TGTGCCAGCAGCGTTCCAGGGGGGAGCTCCTACGAGCAGTACTTC.

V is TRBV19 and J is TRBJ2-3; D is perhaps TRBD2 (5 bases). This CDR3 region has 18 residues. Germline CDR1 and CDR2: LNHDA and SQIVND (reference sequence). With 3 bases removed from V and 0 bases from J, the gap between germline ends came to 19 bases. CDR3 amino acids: CASSIWSGLATSTDTQYF. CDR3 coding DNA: TGTGCCAGTAGTATCTGGAGCGGATTAGCCACTAGCACAGATACGCAGTATTTT.

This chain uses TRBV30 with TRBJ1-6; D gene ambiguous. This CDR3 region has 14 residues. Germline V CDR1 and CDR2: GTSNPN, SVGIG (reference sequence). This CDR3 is CSYSLSSYNSPLHF. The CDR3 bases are TGTAGTTACTCTCTAAGCTCCTATAATTCACCCCTCCACTTT.

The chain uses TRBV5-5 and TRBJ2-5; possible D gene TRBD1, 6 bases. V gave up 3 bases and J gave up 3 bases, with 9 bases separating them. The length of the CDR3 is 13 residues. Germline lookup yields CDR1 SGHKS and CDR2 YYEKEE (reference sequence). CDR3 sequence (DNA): TGTGCCAGCAGCTGGCCAGGGGAAGAGACCCAGTACTTC. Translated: CASSWPGEETQYF. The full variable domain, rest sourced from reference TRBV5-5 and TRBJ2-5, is DAGVTQSPTHLIKTRGQQVTLRCSPISGHKSVSWYQQVLGQGPQFIFQYYEKEERGRGNFPDRFSARQFPNYSSELNVNALLLGDSALYLCASSWPGEETQYFGPGTRLLVL.

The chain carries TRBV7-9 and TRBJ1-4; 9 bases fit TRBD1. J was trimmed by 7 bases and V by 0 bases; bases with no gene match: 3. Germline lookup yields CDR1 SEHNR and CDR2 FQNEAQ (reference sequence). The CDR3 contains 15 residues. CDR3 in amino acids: CASSLARDRAEKLFF. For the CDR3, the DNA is TGTGCCAGCAGCTTAGCCCGGGACAGGGCTGAAAAACTGTTTTTT. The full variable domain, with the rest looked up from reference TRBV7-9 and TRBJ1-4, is DTGVSQNPRHKITKRGQNVTFRCDPISEHNRLYWYRQTLGQGPEFLTYFQNEAQLEKSRLLSDRFSAERPKGSFSTLEIQRTEQGDSAMYLCASSLARDRAEKLFFGSGTQLSVL.

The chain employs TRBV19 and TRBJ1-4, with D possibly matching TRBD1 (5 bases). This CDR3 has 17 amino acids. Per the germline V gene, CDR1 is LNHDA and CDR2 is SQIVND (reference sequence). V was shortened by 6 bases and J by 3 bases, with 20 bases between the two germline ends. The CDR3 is CASSPTSYSGSNEKLFF. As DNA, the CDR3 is TGTGCCAGTAGCCCCACGTCGTATTCAGGGTCTAATGAAAAACTGTTTTTT. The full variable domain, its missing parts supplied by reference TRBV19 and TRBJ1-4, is DGGITQSPKYLFRKEGQNVTLSCEQNLNHDAMYWYRQDPGQGLRLIYYSQIVNDFQKGDIAEGYSVSREKKESFPLTVTSAQKNPTAFYLCASSPTSYSGSNEKLFFGSGTQLSVL.

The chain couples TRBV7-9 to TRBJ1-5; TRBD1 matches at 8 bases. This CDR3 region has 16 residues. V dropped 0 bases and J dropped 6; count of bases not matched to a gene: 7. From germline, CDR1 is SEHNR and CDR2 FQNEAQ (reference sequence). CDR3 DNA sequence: TGTGCCAGCAGCTTAGCGCTGAGAACAGGGGGTCAGCCCCAGCATTTT. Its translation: CASSLALRTGGQPQHF.

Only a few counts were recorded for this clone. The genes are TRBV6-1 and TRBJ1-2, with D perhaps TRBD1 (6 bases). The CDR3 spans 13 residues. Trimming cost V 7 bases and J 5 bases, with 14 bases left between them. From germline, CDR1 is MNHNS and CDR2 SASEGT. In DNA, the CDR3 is TGTGCCAGCACCCCGACGAGGGGGTATGGCTACACCTTC. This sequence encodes CASTPTRGYGYTF.

CDR3 bases: TGTGCCAGCAGAACAGGGGGTGAGCAGTACTTC. Its translation is CASRTGGEQYF. The chain couples TRBV6-1 to TRBJ2-7, with 8 positions matching TRBD1. The trim removed 6 bases at V and 7 bases at J, leaving 2 bases unmatched. CDR1 and CDR2 (germline): MNHNS, SASEGT. The CDR3 is made up of 11 amino acids.

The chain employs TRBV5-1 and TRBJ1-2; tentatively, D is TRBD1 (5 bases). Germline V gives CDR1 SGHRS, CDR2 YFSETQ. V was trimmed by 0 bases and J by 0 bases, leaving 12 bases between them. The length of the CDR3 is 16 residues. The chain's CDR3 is CASSLVVGASNYGYTF. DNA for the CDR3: TGCGCCAGCAGCTTGGTAGTAGGGGCATCTAACTATGGCTACACCTTC.

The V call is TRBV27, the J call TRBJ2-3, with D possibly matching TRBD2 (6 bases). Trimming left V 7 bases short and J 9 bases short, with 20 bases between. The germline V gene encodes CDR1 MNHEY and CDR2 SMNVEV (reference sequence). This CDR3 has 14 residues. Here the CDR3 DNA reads TGTGCCAGCACCTCCGACCGGGCGGGGAAAACGCAGTATTTT. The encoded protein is CASTSDRAGKTQYF.

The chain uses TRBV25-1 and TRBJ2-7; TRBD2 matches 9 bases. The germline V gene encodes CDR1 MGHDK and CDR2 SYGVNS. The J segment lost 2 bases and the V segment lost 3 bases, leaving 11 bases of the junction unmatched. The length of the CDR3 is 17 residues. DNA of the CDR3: TGTGCCAGCAGTGAGCCCCGTGGGCGGGAGGGCCCCTACGAGCAGTACTTC. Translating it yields CASSEPRGREGPYEQYF.

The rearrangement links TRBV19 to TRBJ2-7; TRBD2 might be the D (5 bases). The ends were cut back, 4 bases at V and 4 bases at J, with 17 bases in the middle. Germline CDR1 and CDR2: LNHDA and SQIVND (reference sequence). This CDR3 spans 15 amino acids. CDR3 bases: TGTGCCAGTAGTAAATCCGGCCTAGCTTCTTACGAGCAGTACTTC. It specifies CASSKSGLASYEQYF.

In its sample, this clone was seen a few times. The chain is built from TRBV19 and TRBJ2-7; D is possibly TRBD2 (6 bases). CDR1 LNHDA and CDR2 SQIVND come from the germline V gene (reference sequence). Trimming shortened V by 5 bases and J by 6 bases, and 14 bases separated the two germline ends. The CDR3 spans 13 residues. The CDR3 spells CASSFRGSGEQYF. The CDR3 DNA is TGTGCCAGTAGTTTTCGGGGGTCGGGCGAGCAGTACTTC.

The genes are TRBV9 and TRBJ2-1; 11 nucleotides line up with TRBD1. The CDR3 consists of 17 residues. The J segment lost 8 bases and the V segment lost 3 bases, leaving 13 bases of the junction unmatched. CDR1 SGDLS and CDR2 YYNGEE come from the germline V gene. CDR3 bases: TGTGCCAGCAGCGGACGAAAGGGACAGGGGGTAATCCATGAGCAGTTCTTC. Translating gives CASSGRKGQGVIHEQFF.

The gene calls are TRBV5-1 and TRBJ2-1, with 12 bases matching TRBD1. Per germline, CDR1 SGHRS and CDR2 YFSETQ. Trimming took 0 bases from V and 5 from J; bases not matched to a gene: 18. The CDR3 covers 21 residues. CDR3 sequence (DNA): TGCGCCAGCAGCTTGGAGGGACAGGGGGCGCTGAAGTCGGAGGCGGACAATGAGCAGTTCTTC. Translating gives CASSLEGQGALKSEADNEQFF.

In nucleotides, the CDR3 is TGTGCCAGCAGGGCGGGGGGGCTCGGAACAGATACGCAGTATTTT. This gives the protein CASRAGGLGTDTQYF. The chain employs TRBV2 and TRBJ2-3; 9 bases map to TRBD2. The ends lost 6 bases at V and 3 bases at J; junction bases unmatched: 7. Germline V CDR1 and CDR2: SNHLY, FYNNEI. The CDR3 is made up of 15 amino acids.